This T cell receptor beta chain was documented in a study of blood T cell repertoires in COVID-19. Across the study: Specimens from acute and convalescent COVID-19 originated in the United States, Italy and Spain. PBMCs, B-cell-depleted T cells, or T cells were the source of the cDNA or gDNA that made up the material.

The ends were cut back, 1 base at V and 3 bases at J, with 9 bases in the middle. The CDR3 length is 14 residues. CDR1 is SGHVS and CDR2 is FNYEAQ in the germline V gene. This clone has a handful of counts. In the study's own analysis: Amplification with reference gene primers provided the estimates of nucleated cell counts. The method was immunoSEQ multiplex PCR; TCRdb's version includes in-frame clones alone and lacks a portion of them. That table is the source of V, J and clone size, and D and trimming were worked out from the DNA. The data hold 200,000 to 300,000 clones, with more than 70% observed a single time. Patients at the Seattle site were enrolled during active infection and followed longitudinally.

The genes are TRBV7-6 and TRBJ1-1; possible D gene TRBD1, 6 bases. The source of this sequence is a woman aged 30 to 39 with COVID-19, enrolled during active disease. The specimen sequenced was peripheral blood. The CDR3 reads CASSLEGGHTEAFF. CDR3 bases: TGTGCCAGCAGCTTAGAGGGGGGGCACACTGAAGCTTTCTTT. Using reference TRBV7-6 and TRBJ1-1 for the parts outside the CDR3, the full variable domain is GAGVSQSPRYKVTKRGQDVALRCDPISGHVSLYWYRQALGQGPEFLTYFNYEAQQDKSGLPNDRFSAERPEGSISTLTIQRTEQRDSAMYRCASSLEGGHTEAFFGQGTRLTVV.